A single sample is the source of the 15 T cell receptor beta chains below, sequenced in a study of T cells after yellow fever vaccination. TCRdb re-called the 5' RACE reads with MiXCR, one entry per CDR3 protein. Among 400,000 or so distinct CDR3 sequences listed, roughly 6.2% were seen once. This specimen was PBMCs, taken 5 days after the yellow fever booster vaccination. All receptors come from a man younger than 40 who received the YFV17D yellow fever vaccine.

Comment on this clonotype: This sequence may be a read error, since a much larger clone differs from it by one base. This chain uses TRBV20-1 with TRBJ2-3, with 9 bases aligning to TRBD2. Per the germline V gene, CDR1 is DFQATT and CDR2 is SNEGSKA (reference sequence). This CDR3 is built from 15 residues. The CDR3 sequence is CSALSAGGTTDMQYF. As DNA, the CDR3 is TGCAGTGCCCTTTCGGCGGGAGGGACCACAGATATGCAGTATTTT.

This clonotype has a count of ten or more. The V and J genes are TRBV27 and TRBJ2-7, with TRBD1 as a possible D gene (5 bases). This CDR3 spans 11 amino acids. The germline V gene has CDR1 MNHEY and CDR2 SMNVEV (reference sequence). Trimming stripped 8 bases from V and 12 bases from J, with 17 bases between. CDR3 coding DNA: TGTGCCAGCCAGCTCAGGACACAACTGTACTTC. It encodes CASQLRTQLYF.

The chain joins TRBV6-1 to TRBJ2-1; perhaps D is TRBD1 or TRBD2 (5 bases each). V shed 8 bases and J shed 4 bases, with 18 bases lying between them. The germline V gene encodes CDR1 MNHNS and CDR2 SASEGT. The CDR3 totals 15 residues. CDR3 coding DNA: TGTGCCAGCTCCGGTGGGGCTAGCTCTTACAATGAGCAGTTCTTC. Its protein is CASSGGASSYNEQFF.

This clonotype turned up a few times. This CDR3 reads CSARELLAGENRIYEQYF. CDR3 DNA sequence: TGCAGTGCTAGAGAGCTACTAGCGGGAGAGAATAGGATATACGAGCAGTACTTC. V usage is TRBV20-1 and J usage is TRBJ2-7; the match to TRBD2 covers 11 bases. CDR3 size: 18 residues. Trimming at V came to 0 bases and at J to 4 bases, leaving 14 bases not matched to a gene. CDR1 and CDR2 (germline): DFQATT, SNEGSKA (reference sequence).

V usage is TRBV5-6 and J usage is TRBJ2-1, with D perhaps TRBD1 or TRBD2 (5 bases each). The CDR3 is 16 residues long. CDR1 and CDR2 from the germline V gene are SGHDT and YYEEEE. Trimming left V 4 bases short and J 2 bases short, with 16 bases between. CDR3 DNA sequence: TGTGCCAGCAGCCCCGGACGGGGACCAACCTACAATGAGCAGTTCTTC. Its translation: CASSPGRGPTYNEQFF.

This clonotype was picked up a small number of times. V and J are TRBV7-2 and TRBJ2-1; 9 nucleotides agree with TRBD2. Germline assignment: CDR1 SGHTA and CDR2 FQGNSA. The CDR3 is 13 residues long. The trim removed 11 bases at V and 9 bases at J, leaving 11 bases unmatched. The chain's CDR3 is CAGGSGSSTEQFF. CDR3 sequence (DNA): TGTGCCGGAGGTAGCGGGAGTAGTACTGAGCAGTTCTTC. The complete variable domain, with remaining parts taken from reference TRBV7-2 and TRBJ2-1, reads GAGVSQSPSNKVTEKGKDVELRCDPISGHTALYWYRQSLGQGLEFLIYFQGNSAPDKSGLPSDRFSAERTGGSVSTLTIQRTQQEDSAVYLCAGGSGSSTEQFFGPGTRLTVL.

At least ten counts were recorded for this clonotype. The chain has TRBV20-1 and TRBJ2-5; D ambiguous. V lost 4 bases, J lost 4 bases, and 4 bases lay in between. The CDR3 has 10 amino acids. Germline CDR1 and CDR2: DFQATT and SNEGSKA (reference sequence). The CDR3 is CSATSETQYF. CDR3 in DNA: TGCAGTGCTACATCAGAGACCCAGTACTTC.

This clonotype was seen repeatedly, ten times or more. V gene TRBV20-1 combines with J gene TRBJ2-5; TRBD2 matches 13 bases. This CDR3 region has 20 residues. The germline gives CDR1 DFQATT, CDR2 SNEGSKA (reference sequence). The trim removed 0 bases at V and 1 base at J, leaving 14 bases unmatched. CDR3 DNA: TGCAGTGCTAGAGACTCACGAAGAACTAGCGGGAGGGCGAGCCAAGAGACCCAGTACTTC. Its protein is CSARDSRRTSGRASQETQYF.

The rearrangement links TRBV20-1 to TRBJ2-7; 7 nucleotides align to TRBD1. V trimming: 1 base; J trimming: 5 bases; junction bases outside the gene matches: 8. The CDR3 loop spans 14 amino acids. Germline-derived CDR1 and CDR2 are DFQATT and SNEGSKA (reference sequence). In DNA form, the CDR3 reads TGCAGTGCTAGAGGAGGACAGGTCGCTAACGAGCAGTACTTC. As protein: CSARGGQVANEQYF.

The CDR3 sequence is CASSLDPTSGTYEQYF. The CDR3 DNA follows: TGTGCCAGCAGCTTAGATCCGACTAGCGGGACCTACGAGCAGTACTTC. J is TRBJ2-7 and V is TRBV7-9, with 11 bases aligning to TRBD2. Germline V gene sequence: CDR1 SEHNR, CDR2 FQNEAQ (reference sequence). This CDR3 region has 16 residues. V lost 1 base and J lost 2; bases outside the gene matches: 4.

This clonotype was picked up many times. The chain joins TRBV5-1 to TRBJ1-4, with 7 bases aligning to TRBD1. Trimming took 4 bases from V and 4 from J; bases not matched to a gene: 7. The length of the CDR3 is 15 residues. In germline, CDR1 is SGHRS, CDR2 YFSETQ. The CDR3 DNA follows: TGCGCCAGCAGCGTACAGGGGACGCTTAATGAAAAACTGTTTTTT. Translation: CASSVQGTLNEKLFF.

This clonotype came up many times. The chain recombines TRBV15 with TRBJ1-6; D uncertain. In germline, CDR1 is LNHNV, CDR2 YYDKDF (reference sequence). The CDR3 is made up of 17 amino acids. Trimming shortened V by 0 bases and J by 10 bases, and 19 bases separated the two germline ends. CDR3 region: CATSRDSRGLAFSPLHF. CDR3 nucleotides: TGTGCCACCAGCAGAGATTCTCGAGGGTTGGCCTTCTCACCCCTCCACTTT.

This clonotype was counted at least ten times. This sequence joins TRBV11-1 and TRBJ2-5, with a tentative D call TRBD1 (6 bases). The CDR3 contains 14 residues. Germline V gives CDR1 SGHAT, CDR2 FQDESV (reference sequence). V dropped 5 bases and J dropped 6 bases, with 16 bases sitting between them. The CDR3 loop is CASSDSFGGQTQYF. The CDR3 region has the DNA TGTGCCAGCAGCGACTCCTTTGGGGGCCAGACCCAGTACTTC.

In its sample, this clonotype was seen many times. The genes are TRBV30 and TRBJ2-2; D remains ambiguous. This CDR3 contains 13 residues. Germline loops: CDR1 GTSNPN, CDR2 SVGIG (reference sequence). The V gene lost 5 bases and the J gene lost 4 bases, with 11 bases spanning the gap. CDR3 DNA sequence: TGTGCCTGGCGGTGGGGTGTCACCGGGGAGCTGTTTTTT. It translates to CAWRWGVTGELFF.

This clonotype was observed a few times. V is TRBV10-3 and J is TRBJ2-1; the match to TRBD2 covers 10 bases. Germline V lookup: CDR1 ENHRY, CDR2 SYGVKD. The CDR3 covers 15 residues. J was trimmed by 7 bases and V by 4 bases; bases with no gene match: 7. The CDR3 DNA is TGTGCCATCAGTGCGGTGTCTAGCGGGAGTAATGAGCAGTTCTTC. Translated: CAISAVSSGSNEQFF.